The 19 T cell receptor beta chains below come from one sample, sequenced in a study of beta chain features in type 1 diabetes. Antigens of these TCRs are unknown. Study conclusions and caveats: The study found moderately but significantly shorter TCRB CDR3s in all four CD4+ subsets of Type 1 diabetes patients.

All of the isolated RNA was reverse transcribed, so expressed TCRB transcripts were sequenced. TCRdb keeps only in-frame clones here, not all; method: immunoSEQ multiplex PCR. The sample gives tens of thousands of clones, about 50% of which show up once; approximately 2.5% is in the top ten. Material for sequencing was Tregs from blood. These receptors were collected from a woman aged 40 to 55 with type 1 diabetes.

This clone is categorized as medium-sized. The V and J genes are TRBV5-4 and TRBJ1-4, with a tentative D call TRBD1 (5 bases). V was trimmed by 2 bases and J by 7 bases, leaving 9 bases between them. Germline V gives CDR1 SGHNT, CDR2 YYREEE (reference sequence). This CDR3 region has 13 residues. This chain's CDR3 is CASSLSQGEKLFF. The CDR3 DNA is TGTGCCAGCAGCTTATCCCAGGGTGAAAAACTGTTTTTT.

This clone was seen only a few times. The chain couples TRBV6-5 to TRBJ2-3, with 7 positions matching TRBD2. This CDR3 contains 15 residues. Germline loops: CDR1 MNHEY, CDR2 SVGAGI. V gave up 2 bases and J gave up 5 bases; unmatched junction bases: 7. The CDR3 DNA reads TGTGCCAGCAGTTACGGTCTAGCGGAGGGAGATACGCAGTATTTT. Translated: CASSYGLAEGDTQYF.

This clone appeared a single time. The genes are TRBV5-1 and TRBJ2-1; 7 nucleotides agree with TRBD1. Germline loops: CDR1 SGHRS, CDR2 YFSETQ. The CDR3 is 14 residues long. The J segment lost 4 bases and the V segment lost 3 bases, leaving 4 bases of the junction unmatched. The CDR3 bases are TGCGCCAGCAGCTCGGGACAGCCTTACAATGAGCAGTTCTTC. Translated, it gives CASSSGQPYNEQFF.

The chain carries TRBV5-1 and TRBJ2-1, with D perhaps TRBD2 (6 bases). This CDR3 has 17 amino acids. Germline CDR1 is SGHRS and CDR2 is YFSETQ. V lost 1 base, J lost 8 bases, and 22 bases lay in between. This CDR3 reads CASSLIGGDVPPYEQFF. For the CDR3, the DNA is TGCGCCAGCAGCTTGATCGGGGGTGACGTCCCTCCCTATGAGCAGTTCTTC.

The chain employs TRBV5-4 and TRBJ2-2, with D hard to call. Trimming took 4 bases from V and 7 from J, leaving 8 bases between them. The CDR3 has 12 amino acids. Germline V CDR1 and CDR2: SGHNT, YYREEE (reference sequence). CDR3 protein: CASSPLDGELFF. CDR3 sequence (DNA): TGTGCCAGCAGCCCCCTAGACGGGGAGCTGTTTTTT.

This clone was found once. The chain employs TRBV6-1 and TRBJ1-5; no firm D call. Germline CDR1 reads MNHNS; CDR2 reads SASEGT. Deletions cut 8 bases from V and 6 bases from J, with 20 bases between. This CDR3 comprises 15 residues. The CDR3 reads CASGRGPVGFQPQHF. In nucleotides, the CDR3 is TGTGCCAGCGGACGCGGGCCCGTAGGATTTCAGCCCCAGCATTTT.

This clone was seen only a few times. This sequence joins TRBV5-1 and TRBJ1-1, with no clear D. The CDR3 extends over 13 amino acids. Trimming stripped 1 base from V and 1 base from J, with 5 bases between. The V gene's germline CDR1 is SGHRS and CDR2 YFSETQ. CDR3 residues: CASSLQQNTEAFF. The CDR3 region has the DNA TGCGCCAGCAGCTTGCAACAGAACACTGAAGCTTTCTTT.

The chain's CDR3 is CSSRRNTEAFF. The CDR3 DNA is TGCAGTTCCAGGCGGAACACTGAAGCTTTCTTT. This rearrangement joins TRBV20-1 to TRBJ1-1; D gene uncertain. The ends were cut back, 8 bases at V and 1 base at J, with 8 bases in the middle. Germline CDR1 and CDR2: DFQATT and SNEGSKA (reference sequence). The length of the CDR3 is 11 residues.

This clone was counted a single time. V is TRBV7-2 and J is TRBJ1-2; D call uncertain. Trimming shortened V by 5 bases and J by 4 bases, and 17 bases separated the two germline ends. Germline assignment: CDR1 SGHTA and CDR2 FQGNSA. CDR3 length: 15 amino acids. CDR3 coding DNA: TGTGCCAGCAGCACTTCCCAACAGCCGTCCTATGGCTACACCTTC. This encodes CASSTSQQPSYGYTF.

This clone has a handful of counts. J is TRBJ2-7 and V is TRBV10-3; possibly TRBD1 for D (5 bases). Germline V gene lookup returns CDR1 ENHRY and CDR2 SYGVKD. Trimming left V 5 bases short and J 6 bases short, with 17 bases between. The CDR3 length is 14 residues. CDR3 sequence: CAISWTPDKGEQYF. CDR3 DNA sequence: TGTGCCATCAGTTGGACACCCGACAAGGGCGAGCAGTACTTC.

Only a few counts were recorded for this clone. The J gene is TRBJ2-7, the V gene TRBV4-1; D ambiguous. The germline CDR1 and CDR2 sequences are MGHRA and YSYEKL. The CDR3 is made up of 14 amino acids. V was clipped by 0 bases and J by 6 bases, with 12 bases between them. CDR3 in amino acids: CASSQDSRYAEQYF. The CDR3 region has the DNA TGCGCCAGCAGCCAAGATTCACGGTACGCCGAGCAGTACTTC.

The V gene is TRBV6-5, the J gene TRBJ1-1, with 8 nucleotides matching TRBD1. V shed 5 bases, J shed 1 base, and the junction held 6 bases outside the gene matches. This CDR3 has 15 residues. CDR1 is MNHEY and CDR2 is SVGAGI in the germline V gene. Written as DNA, the CDR3 is TGTGCCAGCAGTCTCGGACAGGGCGGGAACACTGAAGCTTTCTTT. Translating gives CASSLGQGGNTEAFF.

The chain couples TRBV7-3 to TRBJ2-5, with 8 bases that match TRBD1. Germline V gene data show CDR1 as SGHTA and CDR2 as FQGTGA. V was clipped by 5 bases and J by 4 bases; unmatched bases: 9. This CDR3 is built from 15 residues. The CDR3 bases are TGTGCCAGCAGCCCCCGGACAGGGCGGGGAGAGACCCAGTACTTC. Translation gives CASSPRTGRGETQYF.

This clone was seen only a few times. This sample also contains other DNA sequences that code for the same CDR3. This chain connects TRBV5-1 to TRBJ2-5, with no clear D. Looked up from germline, CDR1 is SGHRS and CDR2 is YFSETQ. V lost 2 bases and J 2 bases, leaving 4 bases between the germline ends. The CDR3 runs 12 residues. CDR3 sequence (DNA): TGCGCCAGCAGCTTCCTTCAAGAGACCCAGTACTTC. Amino acid sequence: CASSFLQETQYF.

The V and J genes are TRBV18 and TRBJ1-3; D unclear. The CDR3 has 14 amino acids. Germline CDR1 reads KGHSH; CDR2 reads LQKENI. V gave up 2 bases and J gave up 6 bases, with 11 bases separating them. The CDR3 DNA sequence: TGTGCCAGCTCACCAGTGGGCGCCTCAAACACCATATATTTT. Protein sequence: CASSPVGASNTIYF.

This chain joins TRBV27 and TRBJ1-5; 12 bases match TRBD1. The CDR3 consists of 15 residues. The V gene end was trimmed by 5 bases and the J gene end by 5 bases; junction bases not matched to a gene: 4. Looked up from germline, CDR1 is MNHEY and CDR2 is SMNVEV (reference sequence). The CDR3 here is CASSQGTGGDQPQHF. The CDR3 nucleotides read TGTGCCAGCAGTCAGGGGACAGGGGGCGATCAGCCCCAGCATTTT.

The gene calls are TRBV7-9 and TRBJ2-7; 9 bases align to TRBD1. Germline loops: CDR1 SEHNR, CDR2 FQNEAQ (reference sequence). Trimming removed 5 bases from V and 0 bases from J; junction bases left unmatched: 5. This CDR3 contains 15 residues. CDR3 amino acids: CASSVVQGASYEQYF. The CDR3 DNA is TGTGCCAGCAGCGTTGTACAGGGGGCCTCCTACGAGCAGTACTTC.

This clone showed up just a few times. J is TRBJ2-1 and V is TRBV6-6; 8 nucleotides match TRBD1. The germline gives CDR1 MNHNY, CDR2 SVGAGI (reference sequence). CDR3 length: 14 residues. V was clipped by 5 bases and J by 9 bases; unmatched bases: 9. The CDR3 here is CASSPDRGRGEQFF. CDR3 nucleotides: TGTGCCAGCAGTCCCGACAGGGGAAGGGGTGAGCAGTTCTTC.

Here the CDR3 DNA reads TGTGCCAGCAGTATTAGGGGGTATACAGGGTTGGGCAATCAGCCCCAGCATTTT. It codes for CASSIRGYTGLGNQPQHF. The V call is TRBV28, the J call TRBJ1-5; tentatively, D is TRBD1 (6 bases). CDR1 MDHEN and CDR2 SYDVKM come from the germline V gene. V was clipped by 5 bases and J by 2 bases, with 22 bases between them. This CDR3 is built from 18 residues.